This T cell receptor beta chain derives from a study of blood T cell repertoires in COVID-19. Across the whole study: There were acute and convalescent COVID-19 samples, and they came from the United States, Italy and Spain. T cells, B-cell-depleted T cells, or PBMCs provided the cDNA or gDNA that served as material.

Original processing notes: The authors estimated nucleated cell counts from reference gene primer amplification. Data came from immunoSEQ multiplex PCR; TCRdb stores just in-frame clones and leaves some out. Clonal size and the V and J genes are those of that table, whereas D and trimming came from the DNA. The sample yields 150,000 or so clones, 75% to 85% seen once. The CDR3 covers 14 residues. This clone was counted between two and nine times. This chain connects TRBV21-1 to TRBJ2-1; the D call TRBD1 from the table was never checked on the DNA. TRBV21-1 counts as a pseudogene. The clonotype originates from a woman aged 50 to 60 in a cohort sampled during active or convalescent COVID-19. Specimen: peripheral blood. The CDR3 coding sequence is TGTGCCAGCAGCAAACAGGGGGAAAACAATGAGCAGTTCTTC. Translated: CASSKQGENNEQFF.